This TCR beta chain was captured in a study of T cells after yellow fever vaccination. Whole-study findings and limits: Only a minor proportion of clonotypes was detected across both CD4 and CD8 compartments.

In regard to this clonotype: Antigen unknown.

One entry per CDR3 protein, called by TCRdb with MiXCR from the 5' RACE reads. The table includes about 340,000 distinct CDR3 sequences, 3% to 4.5% detected once. CDR1 is MNHEY, CDR2 SVGAGI, per germline. The CDR3 runs to 15 residues. Deletions cut 1 base from V and 10 bases from J, with 14 bases between. The specimen was PBMCs, collected 5 days after the yellow fever booster vaccination. This TCR came from a man younger than 35 who received the YFV17D yellow fever vaccine. V is TRBV6-5 and J is TRBJ1-6; D call uncertain. CDR3 nucleotides: TGTGCCAGCAGTTACTATGGCAGTTCAAGCTCACCCCTCCACTTT. Translated: CASSYYGSSSSPLHF.